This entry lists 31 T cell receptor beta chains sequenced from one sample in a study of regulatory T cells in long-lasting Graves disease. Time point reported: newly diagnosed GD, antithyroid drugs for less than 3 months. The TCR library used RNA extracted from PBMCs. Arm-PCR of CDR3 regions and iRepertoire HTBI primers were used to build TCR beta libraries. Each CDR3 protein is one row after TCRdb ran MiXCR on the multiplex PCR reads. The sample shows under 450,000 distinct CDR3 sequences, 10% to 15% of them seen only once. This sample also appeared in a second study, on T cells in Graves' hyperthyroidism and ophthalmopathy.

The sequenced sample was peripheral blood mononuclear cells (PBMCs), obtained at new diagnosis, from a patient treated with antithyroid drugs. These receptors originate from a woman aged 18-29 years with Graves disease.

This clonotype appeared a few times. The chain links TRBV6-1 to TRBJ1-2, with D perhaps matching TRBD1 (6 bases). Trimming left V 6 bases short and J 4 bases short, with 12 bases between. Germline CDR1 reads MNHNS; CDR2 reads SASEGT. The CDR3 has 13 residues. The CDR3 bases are TGTGCCAGCAGACAGACAGGACGCTATGGCTACACCTTC. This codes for CASRQTGRYGYTF.

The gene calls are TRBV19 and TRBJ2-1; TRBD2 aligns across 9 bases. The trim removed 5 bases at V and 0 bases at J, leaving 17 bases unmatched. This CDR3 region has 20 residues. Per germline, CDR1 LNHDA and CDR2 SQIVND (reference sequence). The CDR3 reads CASSFLAGVQPGGSYNEQFF. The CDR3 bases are TGTGCCAGTAGTTTTTTAGCGGGGGTTCAACCAGGGGGCTCCTACAATGAGCAGTTCTTC.

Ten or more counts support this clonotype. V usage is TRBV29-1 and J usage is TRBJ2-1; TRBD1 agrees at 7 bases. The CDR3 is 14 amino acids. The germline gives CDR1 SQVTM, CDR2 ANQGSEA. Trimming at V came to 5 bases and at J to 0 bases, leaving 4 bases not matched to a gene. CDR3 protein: CSVSGTVSYNEQFF. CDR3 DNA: TGCAGCGTTTCCGGGACAGTCTCCTACAATGAGCAGTTCTTC.

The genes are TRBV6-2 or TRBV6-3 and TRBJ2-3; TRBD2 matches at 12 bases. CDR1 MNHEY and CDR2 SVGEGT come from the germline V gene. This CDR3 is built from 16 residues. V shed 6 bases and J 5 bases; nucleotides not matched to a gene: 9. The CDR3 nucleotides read TGTGCCAGCAGGCTCCCCGGACTAGCGGGAATAGATACGCAGTATTTT. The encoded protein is CASRLPGLAGIDTQYF.

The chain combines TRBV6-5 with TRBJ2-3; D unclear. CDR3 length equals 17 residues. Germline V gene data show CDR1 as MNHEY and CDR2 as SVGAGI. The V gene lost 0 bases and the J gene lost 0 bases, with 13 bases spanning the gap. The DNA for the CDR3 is TGTGCCAGCAGTTACTCGAGCCAGCCGTCAAGCACAGATACGCAGTATTTT. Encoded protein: CASSYSSQPSSTDTQYF.

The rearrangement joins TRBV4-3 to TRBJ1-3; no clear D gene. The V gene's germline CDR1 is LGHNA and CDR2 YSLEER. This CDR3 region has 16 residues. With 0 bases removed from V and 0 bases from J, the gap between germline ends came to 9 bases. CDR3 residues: CASSQDLGFSGNTIYF. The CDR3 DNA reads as TGCGCCAGCAGCCAAGATCTGGGCTTCTCTGGAAACACCATATATTTT.

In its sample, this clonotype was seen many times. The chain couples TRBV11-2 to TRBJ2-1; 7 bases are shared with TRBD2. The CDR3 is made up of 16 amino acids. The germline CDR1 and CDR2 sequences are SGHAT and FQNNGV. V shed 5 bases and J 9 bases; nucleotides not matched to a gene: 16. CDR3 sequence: CASSPPSGDPRIEQFF. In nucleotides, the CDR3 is TGTGCCAGCAGCCCCCCGAGCGGGGACCCTAGGATTGAGCAGTTCTTC.

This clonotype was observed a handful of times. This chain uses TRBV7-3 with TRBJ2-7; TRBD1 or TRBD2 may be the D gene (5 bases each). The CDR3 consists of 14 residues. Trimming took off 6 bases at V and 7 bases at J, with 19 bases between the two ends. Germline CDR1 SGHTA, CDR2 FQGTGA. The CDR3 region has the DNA TGTGCCAGCAGTTTGCTGGAGAGGGGTAAGGAGCAGTACTTC. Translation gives CASSLLERGKEQYF. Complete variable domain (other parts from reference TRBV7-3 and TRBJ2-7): GAGVSQTPSNKVTEKGKYVELRCDPISGHTALYWYRQSLGQGPEFLIYFQGTGAADDSGLPNDRFFAVRPEGSVSTLKIQRTERGDSAVYLCASSLLERGKEQYFGPGTRLTVT.

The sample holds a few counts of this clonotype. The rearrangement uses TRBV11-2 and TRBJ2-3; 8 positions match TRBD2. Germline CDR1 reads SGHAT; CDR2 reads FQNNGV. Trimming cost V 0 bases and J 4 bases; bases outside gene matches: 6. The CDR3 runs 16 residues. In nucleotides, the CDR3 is TGTGCCAGCAGCTTAGATGCGGGACTAGTTTCAGATACGCAGTATTTT. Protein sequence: CASSLDAGLVSDTQYF.

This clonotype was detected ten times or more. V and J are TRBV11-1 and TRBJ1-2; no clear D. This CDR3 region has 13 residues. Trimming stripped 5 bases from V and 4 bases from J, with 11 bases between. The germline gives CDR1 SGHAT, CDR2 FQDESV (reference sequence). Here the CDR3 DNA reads TGTGCCAGCAGCCGGACGGGGAGCTATGGCTACACCTTC. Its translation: CASSRTGSYGYTF.

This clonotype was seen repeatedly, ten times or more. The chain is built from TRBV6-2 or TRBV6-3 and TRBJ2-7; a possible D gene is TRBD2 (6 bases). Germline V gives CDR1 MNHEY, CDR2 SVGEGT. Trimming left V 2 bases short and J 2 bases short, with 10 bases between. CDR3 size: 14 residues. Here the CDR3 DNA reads TGTGCCAGCAGTTACAGGGGAGGACCCTACGAGCAGTACTTC. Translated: CASSYRGGPYEQYF.

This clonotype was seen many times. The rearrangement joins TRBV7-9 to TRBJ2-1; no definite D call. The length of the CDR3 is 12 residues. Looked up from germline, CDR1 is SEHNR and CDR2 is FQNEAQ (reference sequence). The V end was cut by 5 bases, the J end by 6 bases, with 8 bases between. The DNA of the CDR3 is TGTGCCAGCAGCCCCTCAGTCAATGAGCAGTTCTTC. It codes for CASSPSVNEQFF.

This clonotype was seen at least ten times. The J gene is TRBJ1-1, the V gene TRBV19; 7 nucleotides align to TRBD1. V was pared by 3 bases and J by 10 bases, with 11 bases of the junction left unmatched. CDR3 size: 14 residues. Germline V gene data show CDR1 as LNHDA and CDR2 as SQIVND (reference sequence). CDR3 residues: CASSMYRGMGRAFF. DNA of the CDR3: TGTGCCAGTAGTATGTACAGGGGCATGGGTCGAGCTTTCTTT.

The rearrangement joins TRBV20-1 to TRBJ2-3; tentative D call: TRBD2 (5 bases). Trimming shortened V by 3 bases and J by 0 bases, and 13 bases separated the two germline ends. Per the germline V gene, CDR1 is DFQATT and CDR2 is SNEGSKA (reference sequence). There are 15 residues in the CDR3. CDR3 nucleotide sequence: TGCAGTGCTAGGCCCTTGACGGGAAGCACAGATACGCAGTATTTT. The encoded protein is CSARPLTGSTDTQYF.

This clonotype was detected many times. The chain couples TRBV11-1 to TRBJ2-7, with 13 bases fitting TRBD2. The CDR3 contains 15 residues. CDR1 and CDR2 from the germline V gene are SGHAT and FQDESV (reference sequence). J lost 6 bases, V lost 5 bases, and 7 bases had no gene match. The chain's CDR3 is CASSGGTSGIGEQYF. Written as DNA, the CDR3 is TGTGCCAGCAGCGGTGGGACTAGCGGGATAGGCGAGCAGTACTTC.

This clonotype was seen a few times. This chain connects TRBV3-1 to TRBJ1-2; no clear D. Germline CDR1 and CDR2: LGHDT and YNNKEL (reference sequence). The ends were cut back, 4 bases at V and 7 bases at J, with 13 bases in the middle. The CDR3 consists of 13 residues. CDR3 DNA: TGTGCCAGCAGCCCATGGATGGAGTCTGGCTACACCTTC. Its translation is CASSPWMESGYTF.

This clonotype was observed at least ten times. The CDR3 DNA follows: TGCAGTGCTAGGGGACAGGGGCAACCCTATGGCTACACCTTC. Translated, it gives CSARGQGQPYGYTF. The chain employs TRBV20-1 and TRBJ1-2, with TRBD1 matching 10 bases. Germline V gives CDR1 DFQATT, CDR2 SNEGSKA (reference sequence). With V trimmed by 3 bases and J by 4 bases, 5 bases remained unmatched. The CDR3 is 14 amino acids.

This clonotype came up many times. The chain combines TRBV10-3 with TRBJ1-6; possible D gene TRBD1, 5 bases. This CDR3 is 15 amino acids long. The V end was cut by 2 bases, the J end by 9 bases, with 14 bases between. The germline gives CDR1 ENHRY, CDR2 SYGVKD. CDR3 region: CAISERGTEVSPLHF. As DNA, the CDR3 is TGTGCCATCAGTGAGCGCGGGACGGAAGTTTCACCCCTCCACTTT.

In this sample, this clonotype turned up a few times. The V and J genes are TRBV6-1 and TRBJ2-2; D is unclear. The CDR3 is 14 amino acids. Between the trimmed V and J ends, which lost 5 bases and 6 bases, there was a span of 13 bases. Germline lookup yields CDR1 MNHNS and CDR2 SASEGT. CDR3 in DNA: TGTGCCAGCAGTACGACCGGTAGTGCCGGGGAGCTGTTTTTT. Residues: CASSTTGSAGELFF.

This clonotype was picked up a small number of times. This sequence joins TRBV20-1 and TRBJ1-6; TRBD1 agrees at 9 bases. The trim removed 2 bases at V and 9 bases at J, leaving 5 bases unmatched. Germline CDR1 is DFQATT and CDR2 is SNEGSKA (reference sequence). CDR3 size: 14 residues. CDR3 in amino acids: CSARIGTGSSPLHF. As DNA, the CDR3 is TGCAGTGCTAGAATCGGGACAGGGTCTTCACCCCTCCACTTT.

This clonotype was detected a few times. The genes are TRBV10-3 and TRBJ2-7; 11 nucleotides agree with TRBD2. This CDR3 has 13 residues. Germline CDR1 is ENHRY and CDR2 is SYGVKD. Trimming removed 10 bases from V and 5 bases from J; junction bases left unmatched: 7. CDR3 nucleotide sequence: TGTGCCACCAAGACTAGCGGGGTGGACGAGCAGTACTTC. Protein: CATKTSGVDEQYF.

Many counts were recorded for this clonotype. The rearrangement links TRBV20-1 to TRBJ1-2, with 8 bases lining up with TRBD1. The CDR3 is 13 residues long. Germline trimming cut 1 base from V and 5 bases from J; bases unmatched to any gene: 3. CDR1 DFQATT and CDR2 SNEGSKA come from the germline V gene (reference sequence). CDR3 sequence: CSARGQGNYGYTF. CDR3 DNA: TGCAGTGCTAGAGGACAGGGGAATTATGGCTACACCTTC.

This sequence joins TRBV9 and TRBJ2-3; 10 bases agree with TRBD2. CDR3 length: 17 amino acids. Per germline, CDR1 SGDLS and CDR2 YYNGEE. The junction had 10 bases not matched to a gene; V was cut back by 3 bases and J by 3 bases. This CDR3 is CASSGKTSGLTTDTQYF. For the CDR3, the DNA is TGTGCCAGCAGCGGAAAGACTAGCGGGCTCACAACAGATACGCAGTATTTT.

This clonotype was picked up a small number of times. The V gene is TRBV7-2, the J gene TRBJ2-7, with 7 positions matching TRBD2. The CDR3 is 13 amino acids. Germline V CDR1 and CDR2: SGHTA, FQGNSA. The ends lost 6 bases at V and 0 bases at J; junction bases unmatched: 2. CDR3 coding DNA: TGTGCCAGCAGGGGACTACCCTCCTACGAGCAGTACTTC. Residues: CASRGLPSYEQYF. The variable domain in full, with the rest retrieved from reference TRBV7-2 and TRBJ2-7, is GAGVSQSPSNKVTEKGKDVELRCDPISGHTALYWYRQSLGQGLEFLIYFQGNSAPDKSGLPSDRFSAERTGGSVSTLTIQRTQQEDSAVYLCASRGLPSYEQYFGPGTRLTVT.

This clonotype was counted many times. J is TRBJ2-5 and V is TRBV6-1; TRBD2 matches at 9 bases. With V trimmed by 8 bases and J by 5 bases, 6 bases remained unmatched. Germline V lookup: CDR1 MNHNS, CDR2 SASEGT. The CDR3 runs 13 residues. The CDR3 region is CASRLSGGETQYF. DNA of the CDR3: TGTGCCAGCCGCTTAAGCGGGGGGGAGACCCAGTACTTC.

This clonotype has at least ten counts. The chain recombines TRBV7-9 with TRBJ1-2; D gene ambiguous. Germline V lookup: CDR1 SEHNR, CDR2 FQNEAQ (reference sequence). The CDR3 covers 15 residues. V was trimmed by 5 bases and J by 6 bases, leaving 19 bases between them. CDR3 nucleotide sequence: TGTGCCAGCAGCAGAGCCGGACGGGAGCTGAATGGCTACACCTTC. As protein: CASSRAGRELNGYTF.

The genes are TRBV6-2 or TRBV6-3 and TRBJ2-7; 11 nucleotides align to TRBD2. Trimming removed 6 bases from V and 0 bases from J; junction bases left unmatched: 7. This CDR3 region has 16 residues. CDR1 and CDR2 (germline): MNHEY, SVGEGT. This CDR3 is CASSGTSGSSSYEQYF. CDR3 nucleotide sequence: TGTGCCAGCAGCGGGACTAGCGGCTCAAGCTCCTACGAGCAGTACTTC.

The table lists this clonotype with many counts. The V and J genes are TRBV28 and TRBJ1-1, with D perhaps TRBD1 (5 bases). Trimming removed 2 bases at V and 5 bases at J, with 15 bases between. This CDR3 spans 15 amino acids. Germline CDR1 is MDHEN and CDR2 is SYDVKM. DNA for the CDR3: TGTGCCAGCAGTTTAGGTGGGGGTGGTAAGACTGAAGCTTTCTTT. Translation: CASSLGGGGKTEAFF.

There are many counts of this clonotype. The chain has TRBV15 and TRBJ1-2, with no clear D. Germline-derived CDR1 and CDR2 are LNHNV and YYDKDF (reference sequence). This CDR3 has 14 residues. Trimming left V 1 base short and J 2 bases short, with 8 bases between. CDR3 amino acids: CATSRVGGNYGYTF. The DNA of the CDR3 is TGTGCCACCAGCAGAGTTGGAGGGAACTATGGCTACACCTTC.

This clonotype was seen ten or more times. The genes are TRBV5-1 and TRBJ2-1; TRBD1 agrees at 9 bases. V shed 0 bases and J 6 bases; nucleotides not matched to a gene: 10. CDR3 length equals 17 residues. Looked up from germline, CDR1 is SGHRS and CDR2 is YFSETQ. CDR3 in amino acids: CASSLAGQGIGPNEQFF. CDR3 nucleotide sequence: TGCGCCAGCAGCTTGGCGGGACAGGGTATCGGACCCAATGAGCAGTTCTTC.

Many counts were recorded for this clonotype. In DNA form, the CDR3 reads TGTGCCAGCAGCTCGCCTAGCGGTGGAATCAAAGAGACCCAGTACTTC. This sequence encodes CASSSPSGGIKETQYF. This sequence joins TRBV11-2 and TRBJ2-5, with TRBD2 matching over 7 bases. The CDR3 totals 16 residues. Trimming at V came to 4 bases and at J to 3 bases, leaving 11 bases not matched to a gene. CDR1 and CDR2 from the germline V gene are SGHAT and FQNNGV.